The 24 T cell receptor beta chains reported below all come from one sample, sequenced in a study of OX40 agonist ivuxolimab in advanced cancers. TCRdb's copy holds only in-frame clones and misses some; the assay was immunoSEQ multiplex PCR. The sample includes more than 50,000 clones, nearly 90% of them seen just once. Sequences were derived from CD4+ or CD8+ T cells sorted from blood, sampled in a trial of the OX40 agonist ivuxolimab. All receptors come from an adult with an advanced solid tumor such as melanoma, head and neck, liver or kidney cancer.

CDR3 DNA sequence: TGCGCCAGCAGCCCTACCGGGACTAGCGGGGTGACAGATACGCAGTATTTT. As protein: CASSPTGTSGVTDTQYF. V and J are TRBV4-1 and TRBJ2-3; 13 bases map to TRBD2. Germline V gene data show CDR1 as MGHRA and CDR2 as YSYEKL. The CDR3 length is 17 residues. With 4 bases clipped from V and 3 bases from J, the junction kept 7 bases outside the gene matches.

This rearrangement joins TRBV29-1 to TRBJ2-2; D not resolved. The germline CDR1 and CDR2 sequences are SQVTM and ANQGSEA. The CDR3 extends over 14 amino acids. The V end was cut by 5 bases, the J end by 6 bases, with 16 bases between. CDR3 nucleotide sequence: TGCAGCGTTTCGATGTCGTCCCCGGCCGGGGAGCTGTTTTTT. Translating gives CSVSMSSPAGELFF.

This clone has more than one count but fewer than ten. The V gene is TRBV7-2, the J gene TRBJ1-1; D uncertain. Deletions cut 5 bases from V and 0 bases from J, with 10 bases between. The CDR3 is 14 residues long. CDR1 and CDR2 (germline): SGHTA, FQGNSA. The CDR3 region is CASSPGTMNTEAFF. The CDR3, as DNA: TGTGCCAGCAGCCCGGGTACCATGAACACTGAAGCTTTCTTT.

The CDR3 sequence: CASSESVNTEAFF. CDR3 DNA sequence: TGCGCCAGCAGTGAGTCGGTGAACACTGAAGCTTTCTTT. The chain joins TRBV10-2 to TRBJ1-1; D not certain. This CDR3 is built from 13 residues. CDR1 is WSHSY, CDR2 SAAADI, per germline. V dropped 0 bases and J dropped 0 bases, with 2 bases sitting between them.

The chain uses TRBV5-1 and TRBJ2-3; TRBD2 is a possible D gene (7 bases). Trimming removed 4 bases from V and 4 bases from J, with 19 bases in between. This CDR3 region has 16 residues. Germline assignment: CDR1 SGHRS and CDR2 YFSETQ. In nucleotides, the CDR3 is TGCGCCAGCAGCAAGGGCGGGGGCAGGGTGTCAGATACGCAGTATTTT. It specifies CASSKGGGRVSDTQYF.

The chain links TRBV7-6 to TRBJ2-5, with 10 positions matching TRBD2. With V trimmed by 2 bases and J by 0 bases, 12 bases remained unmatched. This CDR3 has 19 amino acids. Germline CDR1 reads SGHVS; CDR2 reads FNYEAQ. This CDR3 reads CASSLRTASGGRYQETQYF. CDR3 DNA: TGTGCCAGCAGCTTAAGAACGGCTAGCGGGGGCCGGTACCAAGAGACCCAGTACTTC.

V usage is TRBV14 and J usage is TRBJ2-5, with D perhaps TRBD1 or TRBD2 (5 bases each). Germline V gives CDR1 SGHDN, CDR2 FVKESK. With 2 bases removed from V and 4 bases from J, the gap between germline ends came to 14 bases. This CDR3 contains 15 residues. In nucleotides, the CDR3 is TGTGCCAGCAGCCAACCGGGACGAATCATAGAGACCCAGTACTTC. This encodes CASSQPGRIIETQYF.

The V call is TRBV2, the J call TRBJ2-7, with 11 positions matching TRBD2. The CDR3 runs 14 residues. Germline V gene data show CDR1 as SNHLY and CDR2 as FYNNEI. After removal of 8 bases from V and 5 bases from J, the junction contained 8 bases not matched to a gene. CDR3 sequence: CASSFLAGGNEQYF. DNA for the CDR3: TGTGCCAGCTCTTTCTTAGCGGGGGGGAACGAGCAGTACTTC.

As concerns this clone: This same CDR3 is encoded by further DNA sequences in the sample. The CDR3 reads CVRSLEWPQHF. The CDR3, as DNA: TGCGTCAGAAGCTTAGAATGGCCCCAGCATTTT. The V call is TRBV7-5, the J call TRBJ1-5. TRBV7-5 has pseudogene status. This CDR3 comprises 11 residues.

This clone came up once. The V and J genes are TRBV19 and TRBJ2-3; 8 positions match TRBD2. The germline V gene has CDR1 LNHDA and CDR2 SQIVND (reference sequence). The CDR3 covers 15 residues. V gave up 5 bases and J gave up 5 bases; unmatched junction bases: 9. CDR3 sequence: CASSLTAGAGDTQYF. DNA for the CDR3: TGTGCCAGTAGTCTTACAGCGGGGGCAGGAGATACGCAGTATTTT.

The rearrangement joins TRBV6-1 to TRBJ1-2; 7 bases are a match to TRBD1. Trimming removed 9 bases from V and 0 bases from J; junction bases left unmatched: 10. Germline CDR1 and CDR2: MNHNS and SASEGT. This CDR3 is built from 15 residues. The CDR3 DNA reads TGTGCCAGTACAGACAGGGCTAGGGCTAACTATGGCTACACCTTC. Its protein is CASTDRARANYGYTF.

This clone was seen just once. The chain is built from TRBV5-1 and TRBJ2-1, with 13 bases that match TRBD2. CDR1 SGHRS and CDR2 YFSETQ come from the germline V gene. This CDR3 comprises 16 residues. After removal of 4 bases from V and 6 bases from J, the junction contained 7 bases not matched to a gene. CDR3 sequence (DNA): TGCGCCAGCAGCCCCGCCGGGACTAGCGGGGCCAATGAGCAGTTCTTC. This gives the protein CASSPAGTSGANEQFF.

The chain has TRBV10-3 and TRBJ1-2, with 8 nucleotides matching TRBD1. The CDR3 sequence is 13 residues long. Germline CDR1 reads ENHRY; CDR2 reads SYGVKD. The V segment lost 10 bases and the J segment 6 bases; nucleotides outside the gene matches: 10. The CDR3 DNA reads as TGTGCCACCGATATAGGACAGGGCAATGGCTACACCTTC. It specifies CATDIGQGNGYTF.

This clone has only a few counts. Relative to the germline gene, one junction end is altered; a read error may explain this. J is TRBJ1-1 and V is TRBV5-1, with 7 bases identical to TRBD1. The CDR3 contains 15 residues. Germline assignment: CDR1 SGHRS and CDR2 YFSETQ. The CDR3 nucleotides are TGCGCCAGCAGCCAAGGATATGGACAGGTTGCCCTATCCACCTTT. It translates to CASSQGYGQVALSTF. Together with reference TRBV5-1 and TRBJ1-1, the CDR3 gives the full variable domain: KAGVTQTPRYLIKTRGQQVTLSCSPISGHRSVSWYQQTPGQGLQFLFEYFSETQRNKGNFPGRFSGRQFSNSRSEMNVSTLELGDSALYLCASSQGYGQVALSTFGQGTRLTVV.

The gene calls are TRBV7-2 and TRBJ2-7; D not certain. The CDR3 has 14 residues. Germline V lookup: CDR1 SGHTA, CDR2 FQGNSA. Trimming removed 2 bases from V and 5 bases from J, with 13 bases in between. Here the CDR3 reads CASSLKAPWDEQYF. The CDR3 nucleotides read TGTGCCAGCAGCTTAAAAGCCCCCTGGGACGAGCAGTACTTC.

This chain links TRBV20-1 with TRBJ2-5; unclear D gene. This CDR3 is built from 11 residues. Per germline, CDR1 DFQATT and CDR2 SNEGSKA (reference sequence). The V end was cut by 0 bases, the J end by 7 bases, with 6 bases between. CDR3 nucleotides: TGCAGTGCTAGAGATCGAGGGACCCAGTACTTC. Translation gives CSARDRGTQYF.

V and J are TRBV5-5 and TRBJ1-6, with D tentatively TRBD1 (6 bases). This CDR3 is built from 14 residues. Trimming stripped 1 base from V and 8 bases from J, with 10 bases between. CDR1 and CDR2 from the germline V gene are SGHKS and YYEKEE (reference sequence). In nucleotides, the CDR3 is TGTGCCAGCAGCTTGACAGGGTTGGATTCACCCCTCCACTTT. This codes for CASSLTGLDSPLHF.

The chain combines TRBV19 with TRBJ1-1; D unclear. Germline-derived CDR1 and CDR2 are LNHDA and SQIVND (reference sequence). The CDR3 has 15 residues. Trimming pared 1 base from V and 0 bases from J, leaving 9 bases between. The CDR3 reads CASSIGGTLNTEAFF. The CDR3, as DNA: TGTGCCAGTAGTATAGGAGGCACCCTGAACACTGAAGCTTTCTTT. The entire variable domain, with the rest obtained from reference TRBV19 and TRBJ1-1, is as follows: DGGITQSPKYLFRKEGQNVTLSCEQNLNHDAMYWYRQDPGQGLRLIYYSQIVNDFQKGDIAEGYSVSREKKESFPLTVTSAQKNPTAFYLCASSIGGTLNTEAFFGQGTRLTVV.

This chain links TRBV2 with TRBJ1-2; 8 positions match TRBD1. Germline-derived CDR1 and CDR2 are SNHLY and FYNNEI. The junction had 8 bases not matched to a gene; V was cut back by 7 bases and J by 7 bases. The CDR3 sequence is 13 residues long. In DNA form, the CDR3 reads TGTGCCAGCACTGGACAGGGAGTAGGTGGCTACACCTTC. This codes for CASTGQGVGGYTF.

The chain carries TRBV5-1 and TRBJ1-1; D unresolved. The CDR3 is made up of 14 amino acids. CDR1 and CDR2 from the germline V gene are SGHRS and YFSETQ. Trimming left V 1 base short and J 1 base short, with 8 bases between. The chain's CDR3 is CASSLQASNTEAFF. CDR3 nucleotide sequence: TGCGCCAGCAGCTTGCAGGCGTCGAACACTGAAGCTTTCTTT.

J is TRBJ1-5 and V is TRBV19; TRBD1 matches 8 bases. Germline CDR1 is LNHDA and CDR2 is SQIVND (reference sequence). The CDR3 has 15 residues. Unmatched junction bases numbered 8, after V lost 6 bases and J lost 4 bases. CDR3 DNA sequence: TGTGCCAGTAGCACAGGGGGTACGAAAAATCAGCCCCAGCATTTT. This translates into CASSTGGTKNQPQHF.

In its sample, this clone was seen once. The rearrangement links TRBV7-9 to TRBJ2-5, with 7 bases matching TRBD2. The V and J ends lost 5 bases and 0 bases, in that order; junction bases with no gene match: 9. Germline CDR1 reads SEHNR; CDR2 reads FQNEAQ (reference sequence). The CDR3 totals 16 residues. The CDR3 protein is CASSPRTRNDQETQYF. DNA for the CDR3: TGTGCCAGCAGCCCAAGGACTAGAAATGACCAAGAGACCCAGTACTTC.

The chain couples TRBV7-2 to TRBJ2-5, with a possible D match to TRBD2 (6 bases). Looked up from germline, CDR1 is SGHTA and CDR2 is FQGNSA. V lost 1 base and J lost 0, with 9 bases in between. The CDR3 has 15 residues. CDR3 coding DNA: TGTGCCAGCAGCTTAGGGCTAGCGTACCAAGAGACCCAGTACTTC. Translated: CASSLGLAYQETQYF.

The CDR3 protein is CASSRLGARGGSDIQYF. The CDR3 DNA sequence: TGTGCCAGCAGCCGACTAGGGGCTCGGGGGGGGTCGGACATTCAGTACTTC. This chain connects TRBV4-2 to TRBJ2-4, with 8 bases matching TRBD2. J was trimmed by 8 bases and V by 4 bases; bases with no gene match: 16. Per germline, CDR1 LGHNA and CDR2 YNFKEQ. This CDR3 is 17 amino acids long.